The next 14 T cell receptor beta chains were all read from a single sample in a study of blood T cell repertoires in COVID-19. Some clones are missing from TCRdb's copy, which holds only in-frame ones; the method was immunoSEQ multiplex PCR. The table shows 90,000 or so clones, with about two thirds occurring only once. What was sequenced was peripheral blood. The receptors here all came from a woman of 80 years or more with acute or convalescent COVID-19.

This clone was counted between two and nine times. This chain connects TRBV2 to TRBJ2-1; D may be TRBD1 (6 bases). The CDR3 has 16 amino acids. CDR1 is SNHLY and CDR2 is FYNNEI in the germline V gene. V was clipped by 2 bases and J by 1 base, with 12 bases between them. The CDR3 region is CASSEWTVFSYNEQFF. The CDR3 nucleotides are TGTGCCAGCAGTGAATGGACAGTTTTTTCCTACAATGAGCAGTTCTTC.

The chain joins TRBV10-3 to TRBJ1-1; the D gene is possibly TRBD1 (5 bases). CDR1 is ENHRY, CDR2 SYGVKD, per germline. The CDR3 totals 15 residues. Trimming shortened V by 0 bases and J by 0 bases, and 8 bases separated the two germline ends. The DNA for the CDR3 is TGTGCCATCAGTGAGTCGACAGCAGTGAACACTGAAGCTTTCTTT. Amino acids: CAISESTAVNTEAFF.

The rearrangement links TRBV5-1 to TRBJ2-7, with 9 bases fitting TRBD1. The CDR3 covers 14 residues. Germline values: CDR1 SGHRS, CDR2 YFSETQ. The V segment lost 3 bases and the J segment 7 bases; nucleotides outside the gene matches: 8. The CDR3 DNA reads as TGCGCCAGCAGCTCACAGGGGGCCGAGCAGGAGCAGTACTTC. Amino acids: CASSSQGAEQEQYF.

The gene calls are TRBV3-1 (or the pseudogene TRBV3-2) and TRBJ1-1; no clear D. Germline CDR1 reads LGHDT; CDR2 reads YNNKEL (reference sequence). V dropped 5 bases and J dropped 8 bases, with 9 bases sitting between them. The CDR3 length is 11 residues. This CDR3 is CASSYEMEAFF. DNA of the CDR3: TGTGCCAGCAGCTACGAGATGGAAGCTTTCTTT.

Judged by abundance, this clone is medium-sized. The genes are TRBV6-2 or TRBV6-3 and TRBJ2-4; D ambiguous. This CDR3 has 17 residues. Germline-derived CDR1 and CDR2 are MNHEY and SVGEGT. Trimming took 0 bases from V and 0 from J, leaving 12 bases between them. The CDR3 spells CASSYSIQLLAKNIQYF. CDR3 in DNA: TGTGCCAGCAGTTACTCGATACAGCTTCTAGCCAAAAACATTCAGTACTTC.

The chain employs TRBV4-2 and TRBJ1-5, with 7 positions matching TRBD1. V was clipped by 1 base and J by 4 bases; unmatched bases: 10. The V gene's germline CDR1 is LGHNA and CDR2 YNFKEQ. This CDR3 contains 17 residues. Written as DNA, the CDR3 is TGTGCCAGCAGCCAAGGAGTCTTGGCAGGGGGAAATCAGCCCCAGCATTTT. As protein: CASSQGVLAGGNQPQHF.

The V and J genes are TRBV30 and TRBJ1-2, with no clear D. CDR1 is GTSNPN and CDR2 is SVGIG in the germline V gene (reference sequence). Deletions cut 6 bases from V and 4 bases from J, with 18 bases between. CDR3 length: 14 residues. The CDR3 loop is CACPLFPHFYGYTF. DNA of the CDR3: TGTGCCTGCCCCCTTTTTCCACATTTCTATGGCTACACCTTC.

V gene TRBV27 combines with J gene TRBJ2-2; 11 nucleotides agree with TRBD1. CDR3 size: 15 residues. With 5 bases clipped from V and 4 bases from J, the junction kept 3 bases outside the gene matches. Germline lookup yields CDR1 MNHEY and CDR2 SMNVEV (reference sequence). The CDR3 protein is CASSQGTGGTGELFF. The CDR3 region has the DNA TGTGCCAGCAGTCAGGGGACAGGGGGCACCGGGGAGCTGTTTTTT.

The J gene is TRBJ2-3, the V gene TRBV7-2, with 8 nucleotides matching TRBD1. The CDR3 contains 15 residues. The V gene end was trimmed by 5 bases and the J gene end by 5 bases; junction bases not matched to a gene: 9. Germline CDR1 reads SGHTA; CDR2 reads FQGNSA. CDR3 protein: CASSPSDRGVDTQYF. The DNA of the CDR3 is TGTGCCAGCAGCCCGTCAGACAGGGGAGTAGATACGCAGTATTTT. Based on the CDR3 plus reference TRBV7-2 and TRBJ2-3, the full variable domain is GAGVSQSPSNKVTEKGKDVELRCDPISGHTALYWYRQSLGQGLEFLIYFQGNSAPDKSGLPSDRFSAERTGGSVSTLTIQRTQQEDSAVYLCASSPSDRGVDTQYFGPGTRLTVL.

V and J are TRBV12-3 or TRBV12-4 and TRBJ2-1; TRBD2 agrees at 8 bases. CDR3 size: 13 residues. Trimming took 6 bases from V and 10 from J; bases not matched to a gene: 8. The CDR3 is CASRFSGAVEQFF. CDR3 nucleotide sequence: TGTGCCAGCAGGTTTAGCGGGGCAGTCGAGCAGTTCTTC.

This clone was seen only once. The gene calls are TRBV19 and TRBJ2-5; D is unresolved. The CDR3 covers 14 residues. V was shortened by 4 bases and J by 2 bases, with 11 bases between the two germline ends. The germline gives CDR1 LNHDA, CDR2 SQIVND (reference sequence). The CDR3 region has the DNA TGTGCCAGTAGTACCGACTGGATTCAAGAGACCCAGTACTTC. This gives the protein CASSTDWIQETQYF.

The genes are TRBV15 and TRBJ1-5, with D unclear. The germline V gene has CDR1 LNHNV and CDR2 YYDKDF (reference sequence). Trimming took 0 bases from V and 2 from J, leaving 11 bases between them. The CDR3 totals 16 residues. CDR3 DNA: TGTGCCACCAGCAGAGATACCGGGGAGGGCAATCAGCCCCAGCATTTT. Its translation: CATSRDTGEGNQPQHF.

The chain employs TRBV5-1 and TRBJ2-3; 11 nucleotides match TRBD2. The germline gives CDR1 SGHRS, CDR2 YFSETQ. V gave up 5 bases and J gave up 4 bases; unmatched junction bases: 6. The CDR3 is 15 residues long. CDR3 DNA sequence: TGCGCCAGCAGTGGTAGCGGGGGGGCCCCAGATACGCAGTATTTT. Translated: CASSGSGGAPDTQYF.

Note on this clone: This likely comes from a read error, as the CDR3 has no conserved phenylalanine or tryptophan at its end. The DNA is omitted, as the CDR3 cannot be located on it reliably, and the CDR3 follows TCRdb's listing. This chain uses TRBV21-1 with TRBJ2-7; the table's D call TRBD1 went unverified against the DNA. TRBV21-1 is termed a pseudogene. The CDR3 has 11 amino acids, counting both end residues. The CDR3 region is CASSKVGQGDN.